The source of this T cell receptor (beta chain) is a study of T-cell reconstitution after alpha-beta-depleted transplantation in children. This CDR3 has 14 amino acids. From germline, CDR1 is SQVTM and CDR2 ANQGSEA. V trimming: 2 bases; J trimming: 7 bases; junction bases outside the gene matches: 11. This clonotype was counted ten times or more. Researchers prepared the TCRbeta library using unique molecular identifiers, the study reports. A single record per CDR3 protein comes from TCRdb applying MiXCR to the PCR reads. The sample shows 400,000 to 550,000 distinct CDR3 sequences, 10% of them seen only once.

The sequencing here drew on PBMCs, taken before TCRalphabeta/CD19-depleted stem cell transplant. J is TRBJ2-7 and V is TRBV29-1, with 7 nucleotides matching TRBD1. This TCR derives from a child younger than 10 with inherited bone marrow failure, due to receive a stem cell transplant. The CDR3 DNA reads TGCAGCGTTGAAATACCGGGACAGACAGAAGAGCAGTACTTC. Encoded protein: CSVEIPGQTEEQYF.